These T cell receptor beta chains were read from a single sample in a study of OX40 agonist ivuxolimab in advanced cancers. This table comes from immunoSEQ multiplex PCR, and its TCRdb copy is limited to in-frame clones, with some not included. This table holds around 69,000 clones, 83% found once. Source: CD4+ or CD8+ T cells sorted from blood, taken in a trial of the OX40 agonist ivuxolimab. The receptors originated from an adult with an advanced solid tumor such as melanoma, head and neck, liver or kidney cancer. Both conserved end residues are part of each CDR3. The order of the fields is J gene, D gene, V gene, clone size, CDR3 protein, CDR3 DNA. A D gene is named only where the DNA matches it firmly. Clone size is shown for a subset of rows, as once, few, many or a class of expanded clone.

J gene: TRBJ2-1
D gene: .
V gene: TRBV2
clone size: .
CDR3 protein: CASREYNEQFF
CDR3 DNA: TGTGCCAGCCGGGAGTACAATGAGCAGTTCTTC

J gene: TRBJ2-4
D gene: .
V gene: TRBV4-2
clone size: .
CDR3 protein: CASSQEGRVQYF
CDR3 DNA: TGTGCCAGCAGCCAAGAGGGGCGAGTCCAGTACTTC

J gene: TRBJ1-1
D gene: .
V gene: TRBV5-6
clone size: .
CDR3 protein: CASSLSANTEAFF
CDR3 DNA: TGTGCCAGCAGCTTGTCGGCAAACACTGAAGCTTTCTTT

J gene: TRBJ2-2
D gene: TRBD2
V gene: TRBV30
clone size: .
CDR3 protein: CAWSKAGGLCNTGELFF
CDR3 DNA: TGTGCCTGGAGTAAGGCGGGGGGGTTATGTAATACCGGGGAGCTGTTTTTT

J gene: TRBJ2-7
D gene: .
V gene: TRBV6-5
clone size: .
CDR3 protein: CANSYRPGTYEQYF
CDR3 DNA: TGTGCCAACAGTTACAGGCCAGGGACCTACGAGCAGTACTTC

J gene: TRBJ1-6
D gene: .
V gene: TRBV19
clone size: .
CDR3 protein: CASSIDRPGLNSPLHF
CDR3 DNA: TGTGCCAGTAGTATAGATCGTCCAGGGTTGAATTCACCCCTCCACTTT

J gene: TRBJ1-1
D gene: TRBD1
V gene: TRBV7-9
clone size: few
CDR3 protein: CASSSGGTEAFF
CDR3 DNA: TGTGCCAGCAGCTCAGGGGGCACTGAAGCTTTCTTT

J gene: TRBJ1-3
D gene: .
V gene: TRBV19
clone size: .
CDR3 protein: CASSIARDLERNTIYF
CDR3 DNA: TGTGCCAGTAGTATAGCCCGGGACCTCGAGAGAAACACCATATATTTT

J gene: TRBJ2-4
D gene: .
V gene: TRBV5-4
clone size: .
CDR3 protein: CASSSGTVAKNIQYF
CDR3 DNA: TGTGCCAGCAGCTCCGGGACTGTAGCCAAAAACATTCAGTACTTC

J gene: TRBJ2-7
D gene: .
V gene: TRBV19
clone size: .
CDR3 protein: CASNEGWRSEQYF
CDR3 DNA: TGTGCCAGTAATGAGGGATGGAGGAGCGAGCAGTACTTC

J gene: TRBJ1-2
D gene: .
V gene: TRBV6-1
clone size: .
CDR3 protein: CASSELNRRYTF
CDR3 DNA: TGTGCCAGCAGTGAATTGAACAGGCGCTACACCTTC